This TCR beta chain was sequenced in a study of T-cell memory formation after mild COVID-19. Overall study context: Clustering of TCRs was largely donor specific.

TCRdb reanalysed the 5' RACE reads using MiXCR and keeps one entry per CDR3 protein. The sample has some 150,000 distinct CDR3 sequences, roughly 6.2% seen once. In the case of this clonotype: Its specificity is not known.

CDR1 is ENHRY and CDR2 is SYGVKD in the germline V gene. The CDR3 is made up of 15 amino acids. Trimming removed 10 bases from V and 3 bases from J, with 22 bases in between. Study findings and constraints: Mostly located in CM and EM were contracting CD4+ clones, with contracting CD8+ clones located in EMRA.

The chain recombines TRBV10-3 with TRBJ2-7, with D possibly TRBD1 on 7 matching bases. What was sequenced was PBMCs or a T cell subset sorted from them (not recorded which). This TCR was recovered from an adult woman who had mild COVID-19 (a few samples of this study predate the infection). Cell type and time point are not known. The CDR3 region is CATRESTGVNYEQYF. DNA for the CDR3: TGTGCCACGCGGGAATCAACAGGGGTCAACTACGAGCAGTACTTC.